These T cell receptor beta chains were read from a single sample in a study of Ad26.COV2.S vaccination and SARS-CoV-2 variants. The repertoire was sequenced with immunoSEQ multiplex PCR; TCRdb's copy has only in-frame clones and lacks some. The repertoire consists of around 400,000 clones, with approximately 92% occurring once and the leading ten covering 9% to 15%. The sequencing here drew on peripheral blood, taken in a trial of Ad26.COV2.S vaccine versus placebo. The source of these receptors is a person aged 18-60 years who received the Ad26.COV2.S COVID-19 vaccine or a placebo. CDR3s include the opening cysteine and the closing phenylalanine or tryptophan. A D gene is named only where the DNA matches it firmly. Clone sizes are given selectively: once, few, many, or a class where the clone is expanded.

j_call v_call d_call clone_size cdr3_aa cdr3_nt
TRBJ2-1 TRBV6-2/TRBV6-3 - - CASSYEGNEQFF TGTGCCAGCAGTTACGAGGGAAATGAGCAGTTCTTC
TRBJ1-4 TRBV2 TRBD1 - CASSDNRGGEKLFF TGTGCCAGCAGCGACAACAGGGGAGGTGAAAAACTGTTTTTT
TRBJ2-1 TRBV9 - once CASSVASRGGFYNEQFF TGTGCCAGCAGCGTAGCTTCCCGGGGCGGGTTCTACAATGAGCAGTTCTTC
TRBJ2-5 TRBV29-1 - - CSVRLVGETQYF TGCAGCGTCCGACTAGTCGGAGAGACCCAGTACTTC
TRBJ2-2 TRBV4-3 - - CASSQRLSTYTGELFF TGCGCCAGCAGCCAACGACTTAGCACGTACACCGGGGAGCTGTTTTTT
TRBJ2-7 TRBV5-1 TRBD2 few CASTEGASGTYEQYF TGCGCCAGCACCGAAGGGGCTAGCGGAACCTACGAGCAGTACTTC
TRBJ2-7 TRBV27 TRBD2 - CASAIAGAFSEQYF TGTGCCAGCGCCATAGCGGGGGCTTTTTCCGAGCAGTACTTC
TRBJ2-3 TRBV6-2/TRBV6-3 TRBD2 - CASSYPAGGSDTQYF TGTGCCAGCAGTTACCCGGCGGGAGGATCGGATACGCAGTATTTT
TRBJ2-5 TRBV9 - - CASSVAIGYQETQYF TGTGCCAGCAGCGTAGCTATAGGCTACCAAGAGACCCAGTACTTC
TRBJ2-7 TRBV4-1 TRBD1 - CASSPRDRGNEQYF TGCGCCAGCAGCCCCCGGGACAGGGGCAACGAGCAGTACTTC
TRBJ2-1 TRBV7-6 - - CASGSGSYNEQFF TGTGCCAGCGGGAGCGGGTCCTACAATGAGCAGTTCTTC
TRBJ2-1 TRBV28 TRBD2 - CASRLAGGPYEQFF TGTGCCAGCAGACTAGCGGGAGGGCCCTATGAGCAGTTCTTC
TRBJ1-5 TRBV5-6 - - CASSLGGVISNQPQHF TGTGCCAGCAGCTTGGGCGGAGTTATAAGCAATCAGCCCCAGCATTTT
TRBJ2-2 TRBV9 - - CASSVSGLGTGELFF TGTGCCAGCAGCGTCAGCGGGTTGGGGACCGGGGAGCTGTTTTTT
TRBJ1-3 TRBV10-3 - - CAIRTFGFGNSGNTIYF TGTGCCATCAGGACATTTGGGTTCGGGAACTCTGGAAACACCATATATTTT
TRBJ2-3 TRBV7-2 - - CASRGLSDTQYF TGTGCCAGCAGGGGTCTGTCTGATACGCAGTATTTT
TRBJ2-7 TRBV9 TRBD2 - CASSAGTSGSYEQYF TGTGCCAGCAGCGCCGGGACTAGCGGTTCCTACGAGCAGTACTTC
TRBJ2-2 TRBV6-2/TRBV6-3 TRBD2 - CASSPPAGVTGELFF TGTGCCAGCAGTCCCCCTGCGGGAGTCACCGGGGAGCTGTTTTTT
TRBJ1-5 TRBV4-1 TRBD1 - CASSQDQGTGLSNQPQHF TGCGCCAGCAGCCAAGATCAGGGGACAGGGCTTAGCAATCAGCCCCAGCATTTT
TRBJ1-1 TRBV7-2 - once CASSSWGVTGASGTIEAFF TGTGCCAGCAGCTCATGGGGAGTGACAGGAGCTTCCGGAACAATTGAAGCTTTCTTT
TRBJ1-1 TRBV7-9 TRBD1 - CASSLRDSEAFF TGTGCCAGCAGCCTCCGGGACAGTGAAGCTTTCTTT
TRBJ2-1 TRBV5-1 TRBD2 - CASSKPGLAYNEQFF TGCGCCAGCAGCAAGCCGGGACTAGCCTACAATGAGCAGTTCTTC
TRBJ2-4 TRBV2 - - CASSTGEVNIQYF TGTGCCAGCTCAACGGGAGAGGTAAACATTCAGTACTTC
TRBJ1-1 TRBV30 TRBD1 - CAWSVPGTGWTEAFF TGTGCCTGGAGTGTACCCGGGACAGGGTGGACTGAAGCTTTCTTT
TRBJ2-3 TRBV6-5 TRBD2 once CASSYWASGRADTQYF TGTGCCAGCAGTTACTGGGCTAGCGGGAGGGCAGATACGCAGTATTTT
TRBJ2-2 TRBV9 - - CASSSPRSFALRTTGELFF TGTGCCAGCAGCTCACCGCGCTCCTTTGCACTTAGAACTACCGGGGAGCTGTTTTTT
TRBJ2-3 TRBV3-1/TRBV3-2 TRBD2 - CASSQAALAGRDTQYF TGTGCCAGCAGCCAAGCAGCACTAGCGGGCCGAGATACGCAGTATTTT
TRBJ1-2 TRBV18 - - CASSPGGDLYGYTF TGTGCCAGCTCACCAGGGGGGGACCTCTATGGCTACACCTTC
TRBJ2-3 TRBV13 TRBD2 - CASSSVGLAGTDTQYF TGTGCCAGCAGCTCAGTCGGACTAGCGGGCACAGATACGCAGTATTTT
TRBJ2-7 TRBV6-5 TRBD2 - CASSYGRVSYEQYF TGTGCCAGCAGTTACGGGAGGGTCTCCTACGAGCAGTACTTC
TRBJ1-4 TRBV5-5 TRBD1 - CASSPGQGNEKLFF TGTGCCAGCAGCCCGGGACAGGGAAACGAAAAACTGTTTTTT
TRBJ2-2 TRBV6-5 TRBD1 - CASSTDRVTGELFF TGTGCCAGCAGTACCGACAGGGTAACCGGGGAGCTGTTTTTT
TRBJ2-7 TRBV28 - few CASEGRREQYF TGTGCCAGTGAGGGGAGGCGCGAGCAGTACTTC
TRBJ2-7 TRBV30 - - CAWSPNPQGYEQYF TGTGCCTGGAGTCCGAATCCACAGGGCTACGAGCAGTACTTC
TRBJ1-1 TRBV10-3 - - CACSGASEAFF TGTGCCTGTTCAGGGGCCTCTGAAGCTTTCTTT
TRBJ2-2 TRBV2 TRBD2 - CASSEGLARLGWELFF TGTGCCAGCAGTGAGGGACTAGCGAGGCTTGGGTGGGAGCTGTTTTTT
TRBJ1-1 TRBV27 - - CASSLASLNTEAFF TGTGCCAGCAGTTTAGCAAGTTTGAACACTGAAGCTTTCTTT
TRBJ1-2 TRBV25-1 - - CASSVLPYGYTF TGTGCCAGCAGTGTTTTACCCTATGGCTACACCTTC